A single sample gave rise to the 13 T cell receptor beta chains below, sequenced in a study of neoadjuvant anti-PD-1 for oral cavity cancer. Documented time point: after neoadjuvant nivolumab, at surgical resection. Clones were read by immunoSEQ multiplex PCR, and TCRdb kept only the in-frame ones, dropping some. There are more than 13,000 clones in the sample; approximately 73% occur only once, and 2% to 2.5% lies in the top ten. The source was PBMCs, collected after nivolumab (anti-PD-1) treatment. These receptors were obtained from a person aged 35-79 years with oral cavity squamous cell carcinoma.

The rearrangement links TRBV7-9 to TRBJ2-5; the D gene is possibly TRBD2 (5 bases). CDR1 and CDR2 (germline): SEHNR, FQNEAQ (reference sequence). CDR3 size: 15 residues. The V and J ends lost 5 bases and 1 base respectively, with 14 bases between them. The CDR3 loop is CASSALGELQETQYF. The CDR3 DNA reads TGTGCCAGCAGCGCACTGGGAGAGCTCCAAGAGACCCAGTACTTC.

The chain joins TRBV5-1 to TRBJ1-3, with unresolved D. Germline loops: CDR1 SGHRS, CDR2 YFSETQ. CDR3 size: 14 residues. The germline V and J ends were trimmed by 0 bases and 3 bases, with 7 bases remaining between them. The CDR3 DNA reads TGCGCCAGCAGCTTGGTAGGGTTTGGAAACACCATATATTTT. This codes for CASSLVGFGNTIYF.

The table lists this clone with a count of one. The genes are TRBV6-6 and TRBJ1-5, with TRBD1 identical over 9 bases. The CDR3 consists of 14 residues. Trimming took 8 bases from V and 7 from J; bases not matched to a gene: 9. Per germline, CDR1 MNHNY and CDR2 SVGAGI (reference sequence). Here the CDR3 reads CASETGTGRQPQHF. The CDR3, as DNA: TGTGCCAGCGAAACCGGGACAGGGAGACAGCCCCAGCATTTT.

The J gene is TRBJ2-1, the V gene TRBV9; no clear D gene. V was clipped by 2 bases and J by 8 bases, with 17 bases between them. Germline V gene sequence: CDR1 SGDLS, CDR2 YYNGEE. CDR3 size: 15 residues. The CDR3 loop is CASSVRALRGYEQFF. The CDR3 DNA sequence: TGTGCCAGCAGCGTCCGGGCCCTCCGAGGCTATGAGCAGTTCTTC.

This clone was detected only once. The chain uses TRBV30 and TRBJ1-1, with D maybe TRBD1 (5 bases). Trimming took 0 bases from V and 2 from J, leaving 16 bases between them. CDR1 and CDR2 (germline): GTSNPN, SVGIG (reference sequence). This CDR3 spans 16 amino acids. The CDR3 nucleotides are TGTGCCTGGAGTGTAAAGTCCTGGGGCCTAAACACTGAAGCTTTCTTT. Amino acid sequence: CAWSVKSWGLNTEAFF.

The DNA for the CDR3 is TGCAGTGCGCTAGCGGGTTACGAGCAGTACTTC. Residues: CSALAGYEQYF. J is TRBJ2-7 and V is TRBV20-1, with TRBD2 identical over 8 bases. The CDR3 is 11 residues long. Trimming took 6 bases from V and 4 from J; bases not matched to a gene: 2. Germline assignment: CDR1 DFQATT and CDR2 SNEGSKA (reference sequence).

The CDR3 loop reads CASSQAAGGIPGELFF. DNA for the CDR3: TGCGCCAGCAGCCAAGCGGCGGGAGGGATCCCCGGGGAGCTGTTTTTT. The chain links TRBV4-1 to TRBJ2-2; TRBD2 matches 9 bases. The V and J ends lost 1 base and 6 bases, in that order; junction bases with no gene match: 6. The germline gives CDR1 MGHRA, CDR2 YSYEKL. This CDR3 is 16 amino acids long.

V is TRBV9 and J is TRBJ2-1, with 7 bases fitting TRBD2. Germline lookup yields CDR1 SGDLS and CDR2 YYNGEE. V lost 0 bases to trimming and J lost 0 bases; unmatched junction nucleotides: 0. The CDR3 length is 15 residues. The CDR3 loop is CASSVGEGSYNEQFF. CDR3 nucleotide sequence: TGTGCCAGCAGCGTAGGGGAGGGCTCCTACAATGAGCAGTTCTTC.

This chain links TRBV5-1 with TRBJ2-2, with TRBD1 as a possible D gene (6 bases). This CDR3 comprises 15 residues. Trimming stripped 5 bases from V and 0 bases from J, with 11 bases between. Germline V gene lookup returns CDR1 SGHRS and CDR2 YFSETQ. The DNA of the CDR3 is TGCGCCAGCAGAAAGACAGGAGCGAACACCGGGGAGCTGTTTTTT. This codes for CASRKTGANTGELFF.

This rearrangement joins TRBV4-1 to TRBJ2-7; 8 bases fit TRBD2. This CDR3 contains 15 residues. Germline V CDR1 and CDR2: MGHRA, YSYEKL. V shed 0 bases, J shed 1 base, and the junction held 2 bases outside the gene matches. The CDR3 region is CASSQDPGGSYEQYF. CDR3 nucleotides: TGCGCCAGCAGCCAAGACCCGGGGGGGTCCTACGAGCAGTACTTC.

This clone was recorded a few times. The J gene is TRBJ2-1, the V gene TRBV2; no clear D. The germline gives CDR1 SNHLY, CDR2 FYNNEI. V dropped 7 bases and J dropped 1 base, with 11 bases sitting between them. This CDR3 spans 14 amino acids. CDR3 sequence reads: CASITVNSYNEQFF. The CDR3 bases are TGTGCCAGCATAACAGTTAATTCCTACAATGAGCAGTTCTTC.

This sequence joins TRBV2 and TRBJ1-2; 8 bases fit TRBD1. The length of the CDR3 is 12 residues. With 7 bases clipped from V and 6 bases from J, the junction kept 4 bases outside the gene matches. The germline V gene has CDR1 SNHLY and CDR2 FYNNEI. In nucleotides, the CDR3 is TGTGCCAGCACAAAGACAGGGGATGGCTACACCTTC. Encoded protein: CASTKTGDGYTF.

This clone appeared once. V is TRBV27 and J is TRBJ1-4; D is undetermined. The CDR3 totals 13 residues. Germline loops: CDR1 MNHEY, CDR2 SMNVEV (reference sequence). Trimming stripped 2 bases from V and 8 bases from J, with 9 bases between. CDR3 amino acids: CASSLEGEEKLFF. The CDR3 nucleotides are TGTGCCAGCAGTTTAGAGGGAGAGGAAAAACTGTTTTTT.